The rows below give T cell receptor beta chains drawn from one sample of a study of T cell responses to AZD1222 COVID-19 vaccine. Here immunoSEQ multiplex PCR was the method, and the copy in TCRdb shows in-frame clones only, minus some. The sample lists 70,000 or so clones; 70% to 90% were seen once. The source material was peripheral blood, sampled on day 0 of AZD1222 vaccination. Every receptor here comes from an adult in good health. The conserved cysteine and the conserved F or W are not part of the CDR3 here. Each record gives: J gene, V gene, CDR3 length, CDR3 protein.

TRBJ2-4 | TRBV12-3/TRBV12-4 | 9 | ASSLAGPQY
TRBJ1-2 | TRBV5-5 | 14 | ASSQDRASLNYGYT
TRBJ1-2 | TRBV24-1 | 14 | ATSGPGQGTNYGYT
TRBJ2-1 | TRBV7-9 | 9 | ASSRFPEQF
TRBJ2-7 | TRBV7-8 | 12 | ASSPQTVSYEQY
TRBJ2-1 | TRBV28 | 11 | ASSLGTTNEQF
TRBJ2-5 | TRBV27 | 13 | ASSLLGQADETQY
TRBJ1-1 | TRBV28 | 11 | ASTSGDNTEAF
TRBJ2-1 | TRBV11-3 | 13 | ASAEGTSDYNEQF
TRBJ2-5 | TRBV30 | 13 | AWSVLMGGGETQY
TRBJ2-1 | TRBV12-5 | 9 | ASGLGDEQF
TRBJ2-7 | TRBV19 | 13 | ASSAADGFPYEQY
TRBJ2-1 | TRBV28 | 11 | ASSLRPYNEQF
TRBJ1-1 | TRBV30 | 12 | AWSQRSWGTEAF
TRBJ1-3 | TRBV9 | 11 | ASRGGSGNTIY
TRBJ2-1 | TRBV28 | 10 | ASKFFGREQF
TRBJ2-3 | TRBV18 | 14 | ASSPPAGGLTDTQY
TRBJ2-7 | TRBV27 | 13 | ASSPQTGYSYEQY
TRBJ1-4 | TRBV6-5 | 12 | ASRRGGKGEKLF
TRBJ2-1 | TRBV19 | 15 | ASSIDRRLAVSDEQF
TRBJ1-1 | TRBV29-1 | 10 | SVRDRDIEAF
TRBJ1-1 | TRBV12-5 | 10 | ASGTTGTEAF
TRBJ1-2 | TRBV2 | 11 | ASSRLANYGYT
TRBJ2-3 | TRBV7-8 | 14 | ASSLAASGRTDTQY
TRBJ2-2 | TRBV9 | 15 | ASSPTSDRANTGELF
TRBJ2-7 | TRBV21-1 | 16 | ASSKVNRDRRGIYEQY
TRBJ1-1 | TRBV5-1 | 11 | ASSYGAGTEAF
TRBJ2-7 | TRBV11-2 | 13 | ASSLALAGFYEQY
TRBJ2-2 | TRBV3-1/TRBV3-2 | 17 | ASSRLRTSGRALSGELF
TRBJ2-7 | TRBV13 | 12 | ASSSDRGPYEQY
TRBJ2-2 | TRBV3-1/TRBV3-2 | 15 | ASSPSGLAGRTGELF
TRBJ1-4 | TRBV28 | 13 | ASSLEDRLNEKLF
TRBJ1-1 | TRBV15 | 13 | ATSRAAAENTEAF
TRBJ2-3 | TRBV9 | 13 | ASSVLGVVTDTQY
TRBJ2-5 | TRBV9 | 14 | ASSVRSSGGQETQY
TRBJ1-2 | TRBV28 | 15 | ASSLSTSGRTNYGYT
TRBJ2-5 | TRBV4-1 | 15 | ASSPLLGLAGQETQY
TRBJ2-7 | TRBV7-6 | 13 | ASSQTSGNTYEQY
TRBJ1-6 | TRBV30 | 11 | AWTGLVNSPLH
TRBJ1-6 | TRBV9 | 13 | ASSVVPGVNSPLH
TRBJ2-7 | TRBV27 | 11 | ASSYDRWYEQY
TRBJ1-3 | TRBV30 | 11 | AWRGDSGNTIY
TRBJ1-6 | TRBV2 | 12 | ASLGDRDNSPLH
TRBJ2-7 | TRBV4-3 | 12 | ASSQGLGTYEQY
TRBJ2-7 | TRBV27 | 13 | ASSRNTDPTYEQY
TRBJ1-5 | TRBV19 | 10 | ASSIVNQPQH
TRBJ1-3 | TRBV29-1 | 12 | SVEQESSGNTIY
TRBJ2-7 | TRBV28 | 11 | AAFGAGTYEQY
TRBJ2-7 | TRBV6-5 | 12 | ASSYSKGGYEQY
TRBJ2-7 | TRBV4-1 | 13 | ASSQTLAFGYEQY
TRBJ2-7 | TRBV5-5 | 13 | ASSLGRVSSYEQY
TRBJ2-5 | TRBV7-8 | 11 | ASSFAGQETQY
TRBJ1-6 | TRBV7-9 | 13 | ASSLSGTGNSPLH